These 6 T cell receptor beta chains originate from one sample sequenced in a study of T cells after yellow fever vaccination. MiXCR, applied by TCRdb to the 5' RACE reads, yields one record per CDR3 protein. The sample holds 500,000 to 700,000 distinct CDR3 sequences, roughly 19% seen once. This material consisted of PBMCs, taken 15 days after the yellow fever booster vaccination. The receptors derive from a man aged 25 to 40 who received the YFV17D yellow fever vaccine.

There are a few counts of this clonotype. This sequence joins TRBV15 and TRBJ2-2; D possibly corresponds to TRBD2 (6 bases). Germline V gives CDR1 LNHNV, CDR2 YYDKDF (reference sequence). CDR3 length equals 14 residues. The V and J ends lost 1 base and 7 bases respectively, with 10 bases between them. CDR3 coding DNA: TGTGCCACCAGCAGAGGGGACTTTTTCGGGGAGCTGTTTTTT. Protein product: CATSRGDFFGELFF.

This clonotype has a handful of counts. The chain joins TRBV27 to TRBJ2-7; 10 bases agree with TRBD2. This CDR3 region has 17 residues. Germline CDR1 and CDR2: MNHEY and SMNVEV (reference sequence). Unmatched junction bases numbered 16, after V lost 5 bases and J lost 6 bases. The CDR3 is CASSPGGAGGPLGEQYF. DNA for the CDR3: TGTGCCAGCAGTCCGGGTGGAGCGGGAGGGCCTTTAGGCGAGCAGTACTTC.

The CDR3 protein is CSAKGTPGEGINEQFF. In nucleotides, the CDR3 is TGCAGTGCAAAGGGAACTCCGGGAGAGGGGATTAATGAGCAGTTCTTC. This chain joins TRBV20-1 and TRBJ2-1; D may be TRBD2 (6 bases). V was shortened by 6 bases and J by 7 bases, with 25 bases between the two germline ends. CDR3 size: 16 residues. Germline assignment: CDR1 DFQATT and CDR2 SNEGSKA (reference sequence).

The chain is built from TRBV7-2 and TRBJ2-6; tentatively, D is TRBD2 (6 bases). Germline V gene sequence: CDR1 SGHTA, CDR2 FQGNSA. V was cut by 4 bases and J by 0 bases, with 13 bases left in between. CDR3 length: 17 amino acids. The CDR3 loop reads CASSSPPSASGANVLTF. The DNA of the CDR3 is TGTGCCAGCAGCTCACCCCCTAGCGCCTCTGGGGCCAACGTCCTGACTTTC.

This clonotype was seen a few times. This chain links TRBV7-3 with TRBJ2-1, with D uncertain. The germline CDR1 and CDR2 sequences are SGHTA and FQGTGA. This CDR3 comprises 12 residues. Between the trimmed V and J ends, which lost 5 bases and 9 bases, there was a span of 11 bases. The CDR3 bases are TGTGCCAGCAGCCCCTCCGATGGTGAGCAGTTCTTC. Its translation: CASSPSDGEQFF.

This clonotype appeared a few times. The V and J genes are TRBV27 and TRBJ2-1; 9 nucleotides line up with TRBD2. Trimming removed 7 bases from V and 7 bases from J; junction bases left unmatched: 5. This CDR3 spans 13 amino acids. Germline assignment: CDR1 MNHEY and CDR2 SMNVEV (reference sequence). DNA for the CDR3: TGTGCCAGCACGGGACTAGCCCTGAATGAGCAGTTCTTC. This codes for CASTGLALNEQFF.